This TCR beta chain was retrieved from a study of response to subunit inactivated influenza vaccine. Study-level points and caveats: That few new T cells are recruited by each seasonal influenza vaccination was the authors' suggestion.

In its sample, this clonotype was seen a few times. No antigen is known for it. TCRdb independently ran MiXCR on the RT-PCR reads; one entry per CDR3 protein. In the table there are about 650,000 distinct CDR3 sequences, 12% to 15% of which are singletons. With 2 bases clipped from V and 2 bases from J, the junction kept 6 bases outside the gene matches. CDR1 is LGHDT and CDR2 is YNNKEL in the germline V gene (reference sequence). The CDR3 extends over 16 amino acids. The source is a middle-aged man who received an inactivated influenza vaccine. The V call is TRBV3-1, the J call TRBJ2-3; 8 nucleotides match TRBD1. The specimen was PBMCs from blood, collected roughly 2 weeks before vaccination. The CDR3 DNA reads TGTGCCAGCAGCCAACTGAACAGGGGGGACACAGATACGCAGTATTTT. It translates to CASSQLNRGDTDTQYF.